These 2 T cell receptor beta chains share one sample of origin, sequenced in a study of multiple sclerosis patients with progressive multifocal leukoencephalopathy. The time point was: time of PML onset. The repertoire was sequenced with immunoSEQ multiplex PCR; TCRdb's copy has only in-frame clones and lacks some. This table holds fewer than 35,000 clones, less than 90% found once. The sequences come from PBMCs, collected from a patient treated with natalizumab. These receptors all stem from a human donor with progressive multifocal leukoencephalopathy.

CDR3 coding DNA: TGTGCCAGCAGCCCCCAAACAGGGGGCAATGAGCAGTTCTTC. Encoded protein: CASSPQTGGNEQFF. The chain joins TRBV7-6 to TRBJ2-1; 8 bases line up with TRBD1. The CDR3 spans 14 residues. V shed 5 bases, J shed 6 bases, and the junction held 6 bases outside the gene matches. Germline values: CDR1 SGHVS, CDR2 FNYEAQ.

For the CDR3, the DNA is TGTGCCAGCAGTTACTCGACCAGGGGGTATGGCTACACCTTC. Its translation is CASSYSTRGYGYTF. The chain combines TRBV6-5 with TRBJ1-2; 7 nucleotides align to TRBD1. This CDR3 spans 14 amino acids. Germline-derived CDR1 and CDR2 are MNHEY and SVGAGI. V was clipped by 0 bases and J by 5 bases; unmatched bases: 3.